This T cell receptor beta chain originates from a study of T cell changes during pregnancy in multiple sclerosis. Data came from immunoSEQ multiplex PCR; TCRdb stores just in-frame clones and leaves some out. The data hold tens of thousands of clones, with 90% to 95% observed a single time. Germline loops: CDR1 SGHAT, CDR2 FQNNGV. This CDR3 comprises 14 residues. V gave up 4 bases and J gave up 2 bases; unmatched junction bases: 3. The chain combines TRBV11-2 with TRBJ2-7; 9 positions match TRBD1. The clonotype was recovered from a female donor with multiple sclerosis, enrolled in a pregnancy study. Here the sequenced sample was CD4+ T cells from peripheral blood mononuclear cells, taken in the second trimester of pregnancy. CDR3 sequence: CASSSGQGPYEQYF. The DNA of the CDR3 is TGTGCCAGCAGCTCGGGACAGGGCCCCTACGAGCAGTACTTC.